Presented here are 10 T cell receptor beta chains from one specimen sequenced in a study of glioma-infiltrating T cells. Using RNA template, CDR3s of TCR alpha and beta were amplified with iRepertoire arm-PCR. TCRdb recomputed calls from the multiplex PCR reads with MiXCR, one row per CDR3 protein. The sample yields over 130,000 distinct CDR3 sequences, around 42% seen once. The sequenced material came from glioma tissue, nonneoplastic brain tissue, or PBMCs (not recorded which). The receptors come from a human donor with low-grade glioma or glioblastoma, undergoing nonglioma brain surgery, or in good health (not recorded which).

This chain joins TRBV27 and TRBJ1-1; TRBD1 agrees at 8 bases. Germline loops: CDR1 MNHEY, CDR2 SMNVEV (reference sequence). J was trimmed by 6 bases and V by 6 bases; bases with no gene match: 9. The CDR3 loop spans 14 amino acids. The CDR3 spells CASRTGQVGPEAFF. The CDR3 DNA is TGTGCCAGCAGAACGGGACAGGTAGGCCCTGAAGCTTTCTTT.

Only a few counts were recorded for this clonotype. The chain employs TRBV20-1 and TRBJ2-3; TRBD1 aligns across 8 bases. The CDR3 is 13 amino acids. CDR1 is DFQATT, CDR2 SNEGSKA, per germline (reference sequence). V shed 3 bases and J 4 bases; nucleotides not matched to a gene: 3. CDR3 nucleotide sequence: TGCAGTGCTAGCAGGGGGCACGCAGATACGCAGTATTTT. Translation gives CSASRGHADTQYF.

The gene calls are TRBV10-3 and TRBJ1-1; D not resolved. V was pared by 0 bases and J by 1 base, with 15 bases between. The CDR3 runs to 17 residues. Per the germline V gene, CDR1 is ENHRY and CDR2 is SYGVKD. The CDR3 DNA reads TGTGCCATCAGTGAGTCGTCCGTTTTTGACTCGAACACTGAAGCTTTCTTT. Amino acids: CAISESSVFDSNTEAFF.

This clonotype was seen a few times. V and J are TRBV7-9 and TRBJ2-3, with 10 bases fitting TRBD2. J was trimmed by 3 bases and V by 4 bases; bases with no gene match: 4. This CDR3 comprises 15 residues. Germline values: CDR1 SEHNR, CDR2 FQNEAQ (reference sequence). Here the CDR3 reads CASSSSSGSTDTQYF. Written as DNA, the CDR3 is TGTGCCAGCAGCTCTTCTAGCGGGAGTACAGATACGCAGTATTTT.

In this sample, this clonotype turned up a few times. The rearrangement links TRBV20-1 to TRBJ1-1; weak D call: TRBD1 (6 bases). This CDR3 comprises 13 residues. Trimming pared 0 bases from V and 9 bases from J, leaving 14 bases between. The germline V gene has CDR1 DFQATT and CDR2 SNEGSKA (reference sequence). This chain's CDR3 is CSAREVAGAQAFF. CDR3 bases: TGCAGTGCTAGAGAGGTCGCAGGGGCCCAAGCTTTCTTT.

This clonotype was counted a few times. The rearrangement links TRBV24-1 to TRBJ2-1, with 13 bases matching TRBD2. The junction had 15 bases not matched to a gene; V was cut back by 2 bases and J by 3 bases. CDR3 length: 21 amino acids. CDR1 and CDR2 (germline): KGHDR, SFDVKD. The CDR3 DNA follows: TGTGCCACCAGTGATTCCCTAAGGGGGACTAGCGGGAAAGGGCGCTACAATGAGCAGTTCTTC. This translates into CATSDSLRGTSGKGRYNEQFF.

This clonotype was observed a few times. The chain has TRBV10-3 and TRBJ1-2; no clear D gene. This CDR3 is 13 amino acids long. Germline V gene data show CDR1 as ENHRY and CDR2 as SYGVKD. Trimming shortened V by 5 bases and J by 3 bases, and 10 bases separated the two germline ends. CDR3 DNA sequence: TGTGCCATCAGTACCCCGGAGGACTATGGCTACACCTTC. Amino acids: CAISTPEDYGYTF.

This clonotype was seen repeatedly, ten times or more. The rearrangement links TRBV7-2 to TRBJ2-7; TRBD2 matches at 7 bases. V shed 2 bases, J shed 2 bases, and the junction held 0 bases outside the gene matches. This CDR3 comprises 13 residues. The germline V gene encodes CDR1 SGHTA and CDR2 FQGNSA. As DNA, the CDR3 is TGTGCCAGCAGCTTAACTAGCGCCTACGAGCAGTACTTC. Amino acid sequence: CASSLTSAYEQYF.

The chain links TRBV11-2 to TRBJ1-1; D unclear. From germline, CDR1 is SGHAT and CDR2 FQNNGV. V was clipped by 0 bases and J by 10 bases, with 9 bases between them. CDR3 size: 12 residues. The CDR3 nucleotides read TGTGCCAGCAGCTTAGAGGCTGAAGGAGCTTTCTTT. This encodes CASSLEAEGAFF.

V and J are TRBV20-1 and TRBJ2-7; tentatively, D is TRBD2 (5 bases). Trimming removed 5 bases at V and 5 bases at J, with 16 bases between. The V gene's germline CDR1 is DFQATT and CDR2 SNEGSKA (reference sequence). The CDR3 has 13 amino acids. CDR3: CSAARGRLHEQYF. The CDR3 DNA is TGCAGTGCTGCCCGGGGAAGGCTCCACGAGCAGTACTTC.